This record covers a single T cell receptor beta chain. Its specificity is unknown. One end of the junction does not line up with germline, which may come from a read error. The sample comes from a study of tumor and adjacent non-tumor tissue in lung cancer. Looking at the study overall: Patients were aged roughly 31 to 76, nine to eleven men and 5 women, stage I to III. Whole-study findings and limits: Compared with tumor, normal lung showed significantly lower TCR diversity.

The library came from three nested PCR rounds adapted from ARM-PCR protocols. TCRdb reprocessed the multiplex PCR reads with MiXCR, giving one entry per CDR3 protein. Of 40,000 to 45,000 distinct CDR3 sequences listed, 60% to 65% were seen once; the top ten hold over 15%. This sample's RNA came from whole unsorted tissue. The normal lung tissue was taken more than 3 cm from the tumor edge. The CDR3 is made up of 15 amino acids. CDR1 MNHNS and CDR2 SASEGT come from the germline V gene. Sequenced material: distant non-tumor lung tissue. V gene TRBV6-1 combines with J gene TRBJ2-2; TRBD2 aligns across 10 bases. This TCR was sampled from a woman in her 40s with non-small cell lung cancer. The CDR3 region is CASTRTSGIGGGLSF. As DNA, the CDR3 is TGTGCCAGCACCAGAACTAGCGGGATAGGCGGGGGGCTGTCTTTT.